Included here is one T cell receptor (beta chain) sequence, with context. In its sample, this clonotype was seen a few times. No antigen is known for it. No base qualities exist here, and no much larger clone lies one base off it. The data are from a study of vaccination and CD4 T cells after COVID-19 (dated by TCRdb to between 2021 and 2023). With regard to the full study: The convalescent cohort comprised six males and four females, including two Hispanic individuals, seven Caucasians, two Asians and one multiracial person. Participants received two doses of either the Pfizer-BioNTech BNT162b2 vaccine (n=8) or the Moderna mRNA-1273 vaccine (n=2). Post-COVID blood samples were collected from convalescent patients a median of roughly 100 days after diagnosis, with a range of roughly 30 to 161 days. The time from the second vaccine dose to post-vaccine blood sampling had a median of roughly 79 days and ranged from roughly 13 to 241 days. Overlapping spike peptide pools from SARS-CoV-2 and from the common cold coronaviruses HCoV-NL63, HCoV-OC43 and HCoV-229E were used as culture stimuli. Control cultures received a CEFX viral epitope pool as the positive control, an HIV-1 Nef peptide pool as the negative control, or no peptide. In approximately eleven COVID-19 convalescent patients and a handful of infection-naive healthy vaccine recipients, the spike-specific CD4+ TCR repertoire before mRNA vaccination was compared with the repertoire after mRNA vaccination. An earlier paper using these donors assessed, at the TCR clonotype level, memory CD4+ T cell crossreactivity between SARS-CoV-2 and common cold coronavirus spike proteins. What the research found in general, with its limitations: In convalescent patients, a median approximately 86% of post-vaccine SARS-CoV-2-reactive clones were detected only after vaccination, suggesting vaccine-specific priming. Of the vaccine-specific clones in convalescent patients, 304 of 307, or nearly all, reacted only to SARS-CoV-2 spike and did not cross-react with common cold coronaviruses. The median count of SARS-CoV-2-reactive clonotypes went up from 20 to 25 after infection to a few dozen after vaccination, although the change was not significant. Relatively few convalescent patients were included in the study, and early timepoints after natural infection were not analyzed.

Interpreted using the paper, the treatment or condition label stands for: roughly nine-day PBMC culture with coronavirus spike peptide pools or control peptides (ViraFEST assay). CD4+ T cells from unexposed donors were collected before the COVID-19 pandemic (2011-2018). To expand antigen-specific T cells with peptide pools and then pick out the expanded clonotypes through TCR sequencing, the study relied on the ViraFEST assay. More than 1.5 million PBMCs per well were cultured in IMDM with 5% human AB serum and 9 to 10 IU/ml IL-2, plus 10 ug/ml peptide pools. On days 3 and 7, half of the culture medium was replaced with fresh IL-2-containing medium. Once the cells had been in culture for about 10 days, the EasySep CD4+ T cell isolation kit was used to isolate CD4+ T cells by negative selection. As cell numbers permitted, CD4+ T cells from unexposed donors were tested for reactivity to SARS-CoV-2 S and N and to four common cold coronavirus spike pools. Ficoll-Paque Plus gradient centrifugation was used to isolate PBMCs from whole blood, and the isolated PBMCs were then either used fresh or cryopreserved at -140C. Culture conditions were generally each tested in triplicate wells. The leukapheresis product for the unexposed donors was obtained through commercial purchase.

The receptor library was made with PCR. At the Johns Hopkins FTIC core, DNA from the cultured CD4+ T cells underwent TCR sequencing with the Oncomine TCR Beta short-read assay. The QIAamp micro DNA kit was used to extract genomic DNA from the cultured CD4+ T cells. Oncomine TCR Beta libraries from cultured CD4+ T cells were pooled using unique dual indexes and sequenced on an Illumina iSeq 100. Under the source paper's analysis protocol: Non-productive sequences were filtered out, and CDR3s that did not start with C, did not end with F or W, or were shorter than 7 amino acids were discarded. Antigen-specific clonotypes were identified with the MANAFEST web application by comparing peptide-stimulated wells with reference and other culture wells. An FDR below 0.05, an odds ratio above 5, and a productive frequency above 0.1% in at least two of three replicate wells were required for clones to be considered positive. Clonotypes that were significantly expanded in both SARS-CoV-2 spike wells and at least one common cold coronavirus spike condition were defined as cross-reactive. Similarity between CDR3 sequences was evaluated in R version 3.6.1 using Levenshtein distances (stringdist) and unrooted phylogenetic trees (ape). TCRdb took the public reads, trimmed them with fastp at Q25, ran MiXCR for clone calling and kept in-frame beta chains. Rows matching on CDR3 protein sequence are summarized as one entry with the most common DNA and genes. In this record, the V and J calls reflect TCRdb's handling and not the investigators' own analysis. The sample table lists roughly 6,500 distinct CDR3 sequences, roughly a quarter of them with a count of one. About 30% of the sample goes to the ten largest clones.

The CDR3 contains 15 residues, cysteine and phenylalanine counted. The read is trimmed to its CDR3 DNA, 45 bases read in frame from base 1. CDR1 MNHEY and CDR2 SVGEGT were looked up in the germline V gene. Trimming takes 6 bases off V and 6 bases off J; junction bases not matched to a gene: 5. The chain employs TRBV6-2 or TRBV6-3 and TRBJ2-3; 14 central bases correspond to TRBD2. The clonotype originates from a human donor in good health. Material for sequencing was CD4+ T cells from blood, cultured in vitro. This receptor has the CDR3 CASRRLAGGWDTQYF. Here is the DNA: TGTGCCAGCAGACGACTAGCGGGGGGGTGGGATACGCAGTATTTT.